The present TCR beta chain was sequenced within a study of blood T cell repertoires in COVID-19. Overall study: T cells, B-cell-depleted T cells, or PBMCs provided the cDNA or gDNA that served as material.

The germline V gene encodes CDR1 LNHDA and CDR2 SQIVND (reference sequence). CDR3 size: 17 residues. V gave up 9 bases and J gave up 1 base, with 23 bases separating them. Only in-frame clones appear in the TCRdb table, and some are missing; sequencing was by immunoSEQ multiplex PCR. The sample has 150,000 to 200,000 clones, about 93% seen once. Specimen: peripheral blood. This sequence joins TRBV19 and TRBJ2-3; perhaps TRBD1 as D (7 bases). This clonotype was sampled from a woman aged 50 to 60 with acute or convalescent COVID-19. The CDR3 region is CASQIARQGGRTDTQYF. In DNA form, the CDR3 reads TGTGCCAGCCAGATCGCCCGACAGGGAGGTCGCACAGATACGCAGTATTTT.